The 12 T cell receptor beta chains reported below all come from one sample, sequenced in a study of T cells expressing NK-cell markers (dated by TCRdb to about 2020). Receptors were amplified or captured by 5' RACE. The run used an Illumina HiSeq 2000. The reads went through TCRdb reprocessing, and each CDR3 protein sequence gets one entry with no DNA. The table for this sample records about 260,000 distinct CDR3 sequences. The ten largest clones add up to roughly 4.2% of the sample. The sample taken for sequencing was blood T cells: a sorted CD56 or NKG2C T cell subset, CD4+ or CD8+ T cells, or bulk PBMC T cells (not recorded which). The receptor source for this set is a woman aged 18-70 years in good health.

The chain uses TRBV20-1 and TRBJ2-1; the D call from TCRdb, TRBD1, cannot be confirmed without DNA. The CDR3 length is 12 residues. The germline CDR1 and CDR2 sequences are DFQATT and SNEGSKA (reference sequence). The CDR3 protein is CSASFRGLEQFF.

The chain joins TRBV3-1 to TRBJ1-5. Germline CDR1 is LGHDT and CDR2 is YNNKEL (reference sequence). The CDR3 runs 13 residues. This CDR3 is CASSRTHNQPQHF.

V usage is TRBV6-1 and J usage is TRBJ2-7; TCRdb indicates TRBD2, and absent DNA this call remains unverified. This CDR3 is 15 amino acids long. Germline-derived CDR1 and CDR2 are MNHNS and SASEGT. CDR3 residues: CASTTGAGGSYEQYF.

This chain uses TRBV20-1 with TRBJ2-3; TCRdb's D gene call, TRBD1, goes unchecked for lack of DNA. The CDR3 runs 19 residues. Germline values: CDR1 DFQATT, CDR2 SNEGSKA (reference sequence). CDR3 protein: CSACRGQRGRGDSTDTQYF.

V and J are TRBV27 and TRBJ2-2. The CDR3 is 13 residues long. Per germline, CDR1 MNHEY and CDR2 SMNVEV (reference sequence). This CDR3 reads CASSNHGSGELFF.

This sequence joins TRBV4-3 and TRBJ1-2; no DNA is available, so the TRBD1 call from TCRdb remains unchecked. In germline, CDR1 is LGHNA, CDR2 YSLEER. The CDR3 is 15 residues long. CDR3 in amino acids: CASSQDPGSHYGYTF.

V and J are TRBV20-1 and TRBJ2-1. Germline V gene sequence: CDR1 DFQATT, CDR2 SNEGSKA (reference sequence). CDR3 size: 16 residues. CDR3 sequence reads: CSARDAQMSSYNEQFF.

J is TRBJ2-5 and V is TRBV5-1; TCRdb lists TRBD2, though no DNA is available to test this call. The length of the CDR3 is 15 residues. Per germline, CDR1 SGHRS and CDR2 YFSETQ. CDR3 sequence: CASSSGTPSGETQYF.

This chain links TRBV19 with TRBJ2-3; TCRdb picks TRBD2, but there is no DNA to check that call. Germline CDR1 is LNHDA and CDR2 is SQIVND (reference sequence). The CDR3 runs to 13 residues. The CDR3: CASTSGPWGTQYF.

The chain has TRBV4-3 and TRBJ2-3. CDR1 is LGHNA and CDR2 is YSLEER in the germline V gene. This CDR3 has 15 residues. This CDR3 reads CASSQGRAATDTQYF.

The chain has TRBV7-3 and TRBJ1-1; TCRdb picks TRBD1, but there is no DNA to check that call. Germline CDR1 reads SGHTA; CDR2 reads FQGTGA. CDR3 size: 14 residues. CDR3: CASSLAGTGTEAFF.

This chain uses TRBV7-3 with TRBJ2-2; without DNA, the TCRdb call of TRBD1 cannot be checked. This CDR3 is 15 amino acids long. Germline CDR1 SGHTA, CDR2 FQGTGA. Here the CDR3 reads CASSATGHPTGELFF.